Following are 22 T cell receptor beta chains from one sample sequenced in a study of blood T cell repertoires in COVID-19. The assay was immunoSEQ multiplex PCR, and TCRdb's table has in-frame clones only and misses some. The repertoire includes fewer than 600,000 clones, 85% to 90% of them detected once, and 0.75% to 0.9% sits in the top ten. Sequencing was performed on peripheral blood. The receptors here all came from a man aged 18 to 29 with COVID-19, enrolled during active disease.

This clone was seen a single time. This rearrangement joins TRBV12-5 to TRBJ2-1; the match to TRBD1 covers 7 bases. With 1 base clipped from V and 7 bases from J, the junction kept 7 bases outside the gene matches. Germline assignment: CDR1 LGHNT and CDR2 FRNRAP. CDR3 length equals 15 residues. CDR3: CASGLDRTGTNEQFF. CDR3 in DNA: TGTGCTAGTGGTTTGGACCGGACAGGCACAAATGAGCAGTTCTTC.

V is TRBV6-5 and J is TRBJ2-7, with 10 nucleotides matching TRBD2. The CDR3 runs to 14 residues. The ends lost 7 bases at V and 5 bases at J; junction bases unmatched: 8. Germline CDR1 reads MNHEY; CDR2 reads SVGAGI. CDR3 residues: CASTTPAGGNEQYF. The CDR3 coding sequence is TGTGCCAGCACCACCCCAGCGGGGGGGAACGAGCAGTACTTC.

The chain is built from TRBV29-1 and TRBJ2-5; the D is unclear. CDR1 and CDR2 (germline): SQVTM, ANQGSEA. The V end lost 0 bases, the J end lost 4 bases, and 12 bases lay between the germline ends. CDR3 size: 14 residues. Here the CDR3 reads CSVEESWPGETQYF. In DNA, the CDR3 is TGCAGCGTTGAAGAAAGTTGGCCGGGAGAGACCCAGTACTTC.

The V call is TRBV5-1, the J call TRBJ2-7; D possibly corresponds to TRBD2 (6 bases). Germline V CDR1 and CDR2: SGHRS, YFSETQ. The CDR3 runs 13 residues. V was shortened by 3 bases and J by 3 bases, with 10 bases between the two germline ends. This CDR3 is CASSWGSGYEQYF. DNA for the CDR3: TGCGCCAGCAGCTGGGGTAGCGGCTACGAGCAGTACTTC.

This clone was detected once. V usage is TRBV24-1 and J usage is TRBJ2-5; TRBD2 matches at 10 bases. Looked up from germline, CDR1 is KGHDR and CDR2 is SFDVKD. CDR3 length: 16 amino acids. The J segment lost 5 bases and the V segment lost 4 bases, leaving 9 bases of the junction unmatched. The CDR3 protein is CATSDVTAGGMETQYF. CDR3 sequence (DNA): TGTGCCACCAGTGACGTTACAGCGGGAGGGATGGAGACCCAGTACTTC.

This chain connects TRBV6-5 to TRBJ2-6, with D tentatively TRBD2 (5 bases). CDR1 and CDR2 from the germline V gene are MNHEY and SVGAGI. The ends were cut back, 0 bases at V and 2 bases at J, with 8 bases in the middle. The CDR3 runs 16 residues. Written as DNA, the CDR3 is TGTGCCAGCAGTTACTCGATCGGGACTGGGGCCAACGTCCTGACTTTC. Encoded protein: CASSYSIGTGANVLTF.

The V and J genes are TRBV27 and TRBJ1-1; the D gene is possibly TRBD1 (6 bases). The CDR3 spans 14 residues. Germline V gene lookup returns CDR1 MNHEY and CDR2 SMNVEV (reference sequence). V shed 6 bases and J shed 7 bases, with 18 bases lying between them. The CDR3 DNA is TGTGCCAGCAGAACCAGGGGCGGTTTCGGTGAAGCTTTCTTT. As protein: CASRTRGGFGEAFF.

Only one count was recorded for this clone. The chain uses TRBV6-4 and TRBJ2-4; TRBD2 agrees at 13 bases. In germline, CDR1 is MRHNA, CDR2 SNTAGT. V lost 10 bases and J lost 0; bases outside the gene matches: 15. This CDR3 spans 19 amino acids. CDR3 sequence reads: CATGLAGAPNLLAKNIQYF. The CDR3 nucleotides read TGTGCCACAGGACTAGCGGGGGCCCCGAACCTGCTAGCCAAAAACATTCAGTACTTC.

The gene calls are TRBV7-9 and TRBJ2-5; TRBD1 agrees at 7 bases. The CDR3 spans 12 residues. After removal of 7 bases from V and 4 bases from J, the junction contained 3 bases not matched to a gene. CDR1 is SEHNR and CDR2 is FQNEAQ in the germline V gene (reference sequence). The CDR3 spells CASTHRGETQYF. The CDR3 DNA sequence: TGTGCCAGCACTCACAGGGGAGAGACCCAGTACTTC.

Here the CDR3 DNA reads TGTGCCAGCAGCCTATACAGCGGGAGATGGGATACGCAGTATTTT. Translated: CASSLYSGRWDTQYF. The V and J genes are TRBV27 and TRBJ2-3; TRBD2 matches 8 bases. CDR1 and CDR2 (germline): MNHEY, SMNVEV (reference sequence). This CDR3 has 15 amino acids. Germline trimming cut 6 bases from V and 6 bases from J; bases unmatched to any gene: 11.

The rearrangement uses TRBV15 and TRBJ2-7; TRBD1 matches 8 bases. This CDR3 has 14 residues. CDR1 is LNHNV, CDR2 YYDKDF, per germline (reference sequence). V lost 2 bases to trimming and J lost 7 bases; unmatched junction nucleotides: 7. The CDR3 spells CATSRWTGNAEQYF. The CDR3, as DNA: TGTGCCACCAGCAGATGGACAGGGAATGCAGAGCAGTACTTC.

The chain links TRBV7-3 to TRBJ2-1; D gene unclear. Germline lookup yields CDR1 SGHTA and CDR2 FQGTGA. V gave up 5 bases and J gave up 2 bases, with 7 bases separating them. CDR3 length: 13 residues. This CDR3 reads CASSPQTYNEQFF. The CDR3 nucleotides read TGTGCCAGCAGCCCCCAGACCTACAATGAGCAGTTCTTC.

The chain has TRBV5-5 and TRBJ2-1; no definite D call. CDR3 size: 14 residues. The germline CDR1 and CDR2 sequences are SGHKS and YYEKEE (reference sequence). Trimming pared 7 bases from V and 10 bases from J, leaving 21 bases between. In DNA form, the CDR3 reads TGTGCCAGCCAGAATACACGTTCGTGGCGGGAGCAGTTCTTC. Translation: CASQNTRSWREQFF.

The rearrangement joins TRBV5-6 to TRBJ2-3, with D tentatively TRBD1 (5 bases). The CDR3 has 15 residues. Germline CDR1 is SGHDT and CDR2 is YYEEEE. V was cut by 2 bases and J by 3 bases, with 13 bases left in between. The CDR3 loop reads CASSFGRGWTDTQYF. The CDR3 nucleotides read TGTGCCAGCAGCTTTGGAAGGGGATGGACAGATACGCAGTATTTT. Supplemented by reference TRBV5-6 and TRBJ2-3, the full variable domain reads DAGVTQSPTHLIKTRGQQVTLRCSPKSGHDTVSWYQQALGQGPQFIFQYYEEEERQRGNFPDRFSGHQFPNYSSELNVNALLLGDSALYLCASSFGRGWTDTQYFGPGTRLTVL.

The chain employs TRBV12-5 and TRBJ2-7, with 7 bases aligning to TRBD1. Trimming at V came to 6 bases and at J to 7 bases, leaving 6 bases not matched to a gene. The CDR3 has 12 residues. Germline CDR1 reads LGHNT; CDR2 reads FRNRAP. CDR3 bases: TGTGCTAGTGGAGGGACAGAACCTGAGCAGTACTTC. Its protein is CASGGTEPEQYF.

The count of this clone is one. The J gene is TRBJ1-2, the V gene TRBV19; D is perhaps TRBD1 (5 bases). The length of the CDR3 is 13 residues. Germline CDR1 and CDR2: LNHDA and SQIVND (reference sequence). The V end was cut by 6 bases, the J end by 2 bases, with 10 bases between. The CDR3 nucleotides are TGTGCCAGTAGGATCGCAGGGAACTATGGCTACACCTTC. Protein product: CASRIAGNYGYTF.

The V and J genes are TRBV11-2 and TRBJ1-1; 7 bases match TRBD1. This CDR3 contains 16 residues. The V segment lost 2 bases and the J segment 5 bases; nucleotides outside the gene matches: 11. CDR1 is SGHAT, CDR2 FQNNGV, per germline. The CDR3 sequence: CASSLHMTGWRTEAFF. Here the CDR3 DNA reads TGTGCCAGCAGCTTACATATGACAGGGTGGCGTACTGAAGCTTTCTTT.

The genes are TRBV5-4 and TRBJ1-1; tentative D call: TRBD1 (6 bases). Looked up from germline, CDR1 is SGHNT and CDR2 is YYREEE (reference sequence). V dropped 4 bases and J dropped 0 bases, with 10 bases sitting between them. The CDR3 is made up of 14 amino acids. The CDR3 sequence: CASSRQDMNTEAFF. The CDR3 bases are TGTGCCAGCAGCCGACAGGATATGAACACTGAAGCTTTCTTT.

The V and J genes are TRBV27 and TRBJ2-3; no definite D call. Between the trimmed V and J ends, which lost 6 bases and 5 bases, there was a span of 6 bases. CDR3 length equals 11 residues. Germline values: CDR1 MNHEY, CDR2 SMNVEV (reference sequence). The CDR3 nucleotides are TGTGCCAGCAGAATCCGAGATACGCAGTATTTT. Translating gives CASRIRDTQYF.

The chain employs TRBV19 and TRBJ1-4; 8 bases agree with TRBD1. With V trimmed by 6 bases and J by 4 bases, 16 bases remained unmatched. The CDR3 contains 18 residues. From germline, CDR1 is LNHDA and CDR2 SQIVND (reference sequence). In DNA, the CDR3 is TGTGCCAGTAGAAACCTCCTTCCCAGGGGGCAAAGTAATGAAAAACTGTTTTTT. Amino acids: CASRNLLPRGQSNEKLFF.

This chain links TRBV6-5 with TRBJ2-7; possibly TRBD2 for D (6 bases). In germline, CDR1 is MNHEY, CDR2 SVGAGI. V was shortened by 7 bases and J by 4 bases, with 14 bases between the two germline ends. The CDR3 is 13 amino acids. The CDR3 nucleotides read TGTGCCAGCAACCCTTGGGGGGTTTACGAGCAGTACTTC. As protein: CASNPWGVYEQYF.

As concerns this clone: This CDR3 is also generated by other DNA sequences in the sample. The V and J genes are TRBV5-1 and TRBJ2-1; 10 bases align to TRBD1. Germline trimming cut 0 bases from V and 7 bases from J; bases unmatched to any gene: 1. The CDR3 extends over 14 amino acids. The germline V gene encodes CDR1 SGHRS and CDR2 YFSETQ. The CDR3, as DNA: TGCGCCAGCAGCTTGGGGACAGGGGGTAATGAGCAGTTCTTC. Residues: CASSLGTGGNEQFF.